Each of the 2 T cell receptor beta chains below was sequenced from the same sample in a study of cytomegalovirus exposure and HLA in healthy donors. PCR used 60 Vbeta primers and 13 Jbeta primers. Data came from immunoSEQ multiplex PCR; TCRdb stores just in-frame clones and leaves some out. The table includes about 110,000 clones, 70% detected once. Source material: PBMCs. These receptors were taken from a man in his forties in good health and CMV-seropositive.

This clone was seen only a few times. CDR3: CSALAGEQFF. DNA for the CDR3: TGCAGCGCCCTAGCGGGAGAGCAGTTCTTC. J is TRBJ2-1 and V is TRBV29-1; 9 positions match TRBD2. J gave up 10 bases and V 7 bases, and 2 bases lay outside the gene matches. Germline CDR1 reads SQVTM; CDR2 reads ANQGSEA. This CDR3 has 10 amino acids.

This clone was counted between two and nine times. V usage is TRBV5-6 and J usage is TRBJ1-5; tentative D call: TRBD1 (5 bases). Trimming left V 3 bases short and J 9 bases short, with 10 bases between. The CDR3 contains 12 residues. The germline CDR1 and CDR2 sequences are SGHDT and YYEEEE. The CDR3 protein is CASSWGGGPQHF. The CDR3 coding sequence is TGTGCCAGCAGCTGGGGGGGTGGGCCCCAGCATTTT.